The clone carrying this TCR beta chain was counted only a few times. Trimming cost V 2 bases and J 2 bases, with 9 bases left between them. The CDR3 is made up of 14 amino acids. Germline values: CDR1 LGHNA, CDR2 YSLEER. This sample was included in a study of T cell responses to AZD1222 COVID-19 vaccine. Produced via immunoSEQ multiplex PCR; TCRdb's table is partial and in-frame only. The table shows some 140,000 clones, with about 91% occurring only once. The chain is built from TRBV4-3 and TRBJ1-2; D remains ambiguous. This clonotype was obtained from an adult who received the AZD1222 COVID-19 vaccine. The sample here was peripheral blood, taken 28 days after the second AZD1222 dose. The DNA for the CDR3 is TGCGCCAGCAGCCAACTAAGCAGAAACTATGGCTACACCTTC. Translation gives CASSQLSRNYGYTF.